Below are 16 T cell receptor beta chains sequenced from a single sample in a study of response to subunit inactivated influenza vaccine. TCRdb reprocessed the RT-PCR reads via MiXCR and lists one record per CDR3 protein. The sample has about 310,000 distinct CDR3 sequences; approximately 20% are singletons. Sequencing used PBMCs from blood, obtained around 22 months after vaccination. The receptors were sampled from a man between 45 and 75 years old who received an inactivated influenza vaccine.

On this clonotype: A read error may produce the germline difference seen at one junction end. This rearrangement joins TRBV12-3 or TRBV12-4 to TRBJ1-2; D gene unclear. The CDR3 runs 13 residues. The DNA of the CDR3 is TGTGCCAGCGCCCATGTGGGTAACTATGGCTACACTTTC. It codes for CASAHVGNYGYTF.

This clonotype was counted a few times. V usage is TRBV6-1 and J usage is TRBJ1-1; D is perhaps TRBD1 (6 bases). Germline V gene sequence: CDR1 MNHNS, CDR2 SASEGT. The CDR3 consists of 16 residues. V shed 5 bases and J shed 0 bases, with 16 bases lying between them. Here the CDR3 reads CASSPDRFFMNTEAFF. The CDR3 nucleotides read TGTGCCAGCAGTCCTGACAGGTTCTTCATGAACACTGAAGCTTTCTTT.

The V gene is TRBV15, the J gene TRBJ1-1; 9 nucleotides agree with TRBD1. Trimming at V came to 4 bases and at J to 3 bases, leaving 3 bases not matched to a gene. The CDR3 length is 14 residues. Germline loops: CDR1 LNHNV, CDR2 YYDKDF (reference sequence). CDR3 DNA: TGTGCCACCAGCACTTACAGGGGGCACACTGAAGCTTTCTTT. This translates into CATSTYRGHTEAFF.

The genes are TRBV3-1 and TRBJ1-4; TRBD1 matches 8 bases. This CDR3 region has 15 residues. CDR1 is LGHDT, CDR2 YNNKEL, per germline (reference sequence). V was clipped by 4 bases and J by 6 bases; unmatched bases: 7. CDR3: CASSPYRGEDEKLFF. Here the CDR3 DNA reads TGTGCCAGCAGCCCCTACAGGGGGGAGGATGAAAAACTGTTTTTT.

The chain couples TRBV19 to TRBJ1-6; 10 bases agree with TRBD1. This CDR3 is built from 13 residues. From germline, CDR1 is LNHDA and CDR2 SQIVND (reference sequence). J was trimmed by 7 bases and V by 10 bases; bases with no gene match: 4. The DNA for the CDR3 is TGTGCCACCCAGGGACAGGGGAATTCACCCCTCCACTTT. As protein: CATQGQGNSPLHF. The full variable domain, rest sourced from reference TRBV19 and TRBJ1-6, is DGGITQSPKYLFRKEGQNVTLSCEQNLNHDAMYWYRQDPGQGLRLIYYSQIVNDFQKGDIAEGYSVSREKKESFPLTVTSAQKNPTAFYLCATQGQGNSPLHFGNGTRLTVT.

The CDR3 coding sequence is TGCAGTGCTAGAACCGGGACTAGCGGGCTAAGCTCCTACGAGCAGTACTTC. Amino acid sequence: CSARTGTSGLSSYEQYF. J is TRBJ2-7 and V is TRBV20-1; 12 bases align to TRBD2. The CDR3 length is 17 residues. Germline values: CDR1 DFQATT, CDR2 SNEGSKA (reference sequence). V dropped 2 bases and J dropped 0; count of bases not matched to a gene: 8.

This rearrangement joins TRBV20-1 to TRBJ1-2, with TRBD1 identical over 7 bases. The CDR3 has 12 amino acids. With 5 bases clipped from V and 8 bases from J, the junction kept 8 bases outside the gene matches. The germline V gene encodes CDR1 DFQATT and CDR2 SNEGSKA (reference sequence). CDR3 protein: CSALNRGGGYTF. In DNA, the CDR3 is TGCAGTGCTCTGAACAGGGGAGGAGGCTACACCTTC.

This clonotype was seen more than once but under ten times. The V call is TRBV29-1, the J call TRBJ1-1, with 7 bases that match TRBD1. CDR1 and CDR2 from the germline V gene are SQVTM and ANQGSEA. With 7 bases clipped from V and 0 bases from J, the junction kept 2 bases outside the gene matches. The CDR3 is made up of 12 amino acids. CDR3 protein: CSGTGMNTEAFF. Written as DNA, the CDR3 is TGCAGCGGGACAGGCATGAACACTGAAGCTTTCTTT.

The chain couples TRBV11-2 to TRBJ1-6; D perhaps matches TRBD1 (5 bases). Trimming removed 5 bases from V and 7 bases from J, with 15 bases in between. The CDR3 has 15 amino acids. Germline CDR1 and CDR2: SGHAT and FQNNGV. CDR3 in amino acids: CASSPPGLRNSPLHF. As DNA, the CDR3 is TGTGCCAGCAGCCCCCCGGGGCTGAGAAATTCACCCCTCCACTTT.

This clonotype was seen ten or more times. This chain uses TRBV10-3 with TRBJ2-1; TRBD2 aligns across 16 bases. The CDR3 spans 21 residues. CDR1 is ENHRY and CDR2 is SYGVKD in the germline V gene. J lost 0 bases, V lost 4 bases, and 12 bases had no gene match. CDR3 sequence: CAISGLGTGLAGGLSYNEQFF. CDR3 in DNA: TGTGCCATCAGTGGTCTTGGGACGGGACTAGCGGGGGGGCTCTCCTACAATGAGCAGTTCTTC.

This clonotype was counted only a few times. This rearrangement joins TRBV4-1 to TRBJ1-1; a weak D match, TRBD1 (5 bases). Trimming stripped 1 base from V and 5 bases from J, with 14 bases between. Germline CDR1 and CDR2: MGHRA and YSYEKL. CDR3 length: 15 residues. As DNA, the CDR3 is TGCGCCAGCAGCCAAGCCCCGGGGAGGGGTACTGAAGCTTTCTTT. As protein: CASSQAPGRGTEAFF.

This clonotype was detected a few times. V is TRBV7-2 and J is TRBJ1-4, with D possibly TRBD1 on 6 matching bases. The V end was cut by 4 bases, the J end by 5 bases, with 14 bases between. The CDR3 runs 15 residues. Per germline, CDR1 SGHTA and CDR2 FQGNSA. This chain's CDR3 is CASSWVGGGNEKLFF. DNA of the CDR3: TGTGCCAGCAGCTGGGTGGGAGGGGGGAATGAAAAACTGTTTTTT.

This clonotype was seen more than once but under ten times. The chain employs TRBV12-3 or TRBV12-4 and TRBJ1-2; weak D call: TRBD1 (6 bases). This CDR3 contains 13 residues. V lost 6 bases to trimming and J lost 4 bases, with 12 bases between them. In DNA form, the CDR3 reads TGTGCCAGCAGGCAGGGGTCCGCCTATGGCTACACCTTC. Its protein is CASRQGSAYGYTF.

This sequence joins TRBV11-2 and TRBJ1-2, with D unresolved. V was pared by 4 bases and J by 6 bases, with 18 bases between. CDR1 is SGHAT, CDR2 FQNNGV, per germline. This CDR3 is built from 15 residues. The CDR3 protein is CASSYTNRVTDGYTF. In DNA form, the CDR3 reads TGTGCCAGCAGCTATACGAATAGGGTGACGGATGGCTACACCTTC.

In nucleotides, the CDR3 is TGTGCCAGCAGTGGGGGCTGTTTCGGGGAGCTGTTTTTT. Amino acids: CASSGGCFGELFF. V and J are TRBV12-3 or TRBV12-4 and TRBJ2-2; tentatively, D is TRBD1 (6 bases). Trimming removed 5 bases at V and 7 bases at J, with 11 bases between. The CDR3 totals 13 residues.

This clonotype was detected ten times or more. This chain links TRBV3-1 with TRBJ1-5; no firm D call. CDR1 is LGHDT and CDR2 is YNNKEL in the germline V gene (reference sequence). This CDR3 comprises 15 residues. V dropped 0 bases and J dropped 0 bases, with 6 bases sitting between them. The CDR3 protein is CASSQEGNSNQPQHF. Here the CDR3 DNA reads TGTGCCAGCAGCCAAGAGGGGAATAGCAATCAGCCCCAGCATTTT.